This record concerns one T cell receptor beta chain sequence. Authors' methods: Estimation of nucleated cell counts relied on the amplification of reference gene primers. Libraries were prepared by immunoSEQ multiplex PCR; TCRdb keeps only in-frame clonotypes and omits some of them. V, J and clone size reflect that table, while D and trimming were determined from the DNA. The table shows 200,000 to 250,000 clones, with approximately 79% occurring only once. The source of the sample is a study of blood T cell repertoires in COVID-19. Study background: PBMCs, B-cell-depleted T cells, or T cells were the source of the cDNA or gDNA that made up the material.

V was shortened by 7 bases and J by 1 base, with 10 bases between the two germline ends. CDR3 length equals 12 residues. Germline CDR1 SQVTM, CDR2 ANQGSEA. This sequence joins TRBV29-1 and TRBJ2-5; D is perhaps TRBD1 or TRBD2 (5 bases each). The source of this sequence is a woman aged 40 to 50 with active or convalescent COVID-19. The sequenced material came from peripheral blood. In DNA, the CDR3 is TGCAGCGGGGGACGGTTCCAAGAGACCCAGTACTTC. Translated: CSGGRFQETQYF.